The present entry profiles one T cell receptor (beta chain) with its context. Its antigen is not identified. Each PCR replicate from the sorted subsets contained 200 to 250 ng DNA, which is some 32,000 T cell genomes. TCRdb keeps only in-frame clones here, not all; method: immunoSEQ multiplex PCR. The sample holds hundreds of thousands of clones, around 97% seen once. The data stem from a study of shared clonotypes between healthy human individuals. The overall study: A few men and two women, aged 18 to 49, were donors. Study observations and caveats: As a rule, naive subsets had a larger estimated richness than memory subsets.

Researchers partitioned CD4+ cells into CD45RA+ naive and CD45RA-negative memory subsets. The source is a woman in her twenties or thirties in good health. Sample: naive CD4+ T cells sorted from blood. Subset given: CD45RA+ positively selected.

CDR3 amino acids: CASSWRTDRAFF. CDR3 coding DNA: TGTGCCAGCAGCTGGAGGACCGATCGTGCTTTCTTT. The genes are TRBV5-8 and TRBJ1-1; no definite D call. The CDR3 extends over 12 amino acids. Germline CDR1 and CDR2: SGHTS and YDEGEE. Trimming removed 3 bases from V and 11 bases from J, with 14 bases in between.